This T cell receptor (beta chain) was identified in a study of blood T cell repertoires in COVID-19. Across the study: Acute and convalescent COVID-19 specimens originated in the United States, Italy and Spain. PBMCs, B-cell-depleted T cells, or T cells were the source of the cDNA or gDNA that made up the material.

The authors' processing: Scientists estimated how many nucleated cells there were by amplifying reference gene primers. This table comes from immunoSEQ multiplex PCR, and its TCRdb copy is limited to in-frame clones, with some not included. From that table come the V and J calls and clone size; the DNA was used to work out D and trimming. The sample lists 90,000 to 110,000 clones; less than 90% were seen once. V gave up 5 bases and J gave up 5 bases, with 24 bases separating them. The CDR3 is 17 amino acids. Germline CDR1 LGHDT, CDR2 YNNKEL (reference sequence). Sequencing was done on a sample of peripheral blood. The sequence was collected from a woman aged 55-70 years with acute or convalescent COVID-19. The rearrangement links TRBV3-1 (or the pseudogene TRBV3-2) to TRBJ1-1; D not certain. The CDR3 DNA follows: TGTGCCAGCAGCACACGGGGAGTAATCGGGCGTTCGACTGAAGCTTTCTTT. Residues: CASSTRGVIGRSTEAFF.